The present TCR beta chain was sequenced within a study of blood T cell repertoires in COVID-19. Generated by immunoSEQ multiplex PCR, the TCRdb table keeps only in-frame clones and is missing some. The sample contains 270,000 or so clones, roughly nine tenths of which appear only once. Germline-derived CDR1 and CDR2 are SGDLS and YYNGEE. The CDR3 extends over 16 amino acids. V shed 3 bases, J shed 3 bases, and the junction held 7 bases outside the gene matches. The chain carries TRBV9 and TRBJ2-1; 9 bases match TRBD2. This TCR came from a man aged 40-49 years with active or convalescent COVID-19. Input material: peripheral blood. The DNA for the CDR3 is TGTGCCAGCAGCGCCCAGACTAGCGGAAGCTACAATGAGCAGTTCTTC. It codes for CASSAQTSGSYNEQFF.